The rows below give T cell receptor beta chains drawn from one sample of a study of blood T cell repertoires in COVID-19. Repertoires were generated with immunoSEQ multiplex PCR, while TCRdb's copy carries only in-frame clones and drops some. This sample carries about 380,000 clones, over 75% of them seen once, and the ten largest clones take about 2.7%. What was sequenced was PBMCs or T cells enriched from blood (not recorded which). The receptors were gathered from a woman in her twenties or thirties who had recovered from COVID-19. The CDR3 runs from the conserved cysteine through the conserved F or W. D genes are given only for firm matches. Some rows mark clone size as missing; the rest say once, few, many or name a class of expanded clone.

D gene | J gene | clone size | V gene | CDR3 length | CDR3 protein | CDR3 DNA
TRBD2 | TRBJ2-7 | - | TRBV11-2 | 15 | CASSTRTSGGDEQYF | TGTGCCAGCAGCACCAGGACTAGCGGGGGGGACGAGCAGTACTTC
TRBD1 | TRBJ2-3 | once | TRBV5-1 | 15 | CASSSNRGVTDTQYF | TGCGCCAGCAGCTCCAACAGGGGTGTTACAGATACGCAGTATTTT
- | TRBJ2-1 | once | TRBV28 | 18 | CASRGLKWGRIPNNEQFF | TGTGCCAGCAGAGGCCTGAAGTGGGGGCGAATTCCCAACAATGAGCAGTTCTTC
- | TRBJ1-5 | - | TRBV28 | 15 | CASSLGGVGNQPQHF | TGTGCCAGCAGTTTGGGGGGTGTGGGCAATCAGCCCCAGCATTTT
- | TRBJ2-7 | - | TRBV30 | 18 | CAWSLGWGVTRLSYEQYF | TGTGCCTGGAGTTTGGGCTGGGGGGTTACGCGGCTATCCTACGAGCAGTACTTC
- | TRBJ1-2 | - | TRBV4-1 | 16 | CASSQVKGRGEGGYTF | TGCGCCAGCAGCCAAGTTAAGGGCCGGGGGGAAGGTGGCTACACCTTC
TRBD1 | TRBJ2-7 | - | TRBV11-2 | 15 | CASSLDQGASYEQYF | TGTGCCAGCAGCTTAGATCAGGGGGCCTCCTACGAGCAGTACTTC
TRBD1 | TRBJ1-1 | - | TRBV27 | 14 | CASSFRRQGARAFF | TGTGCCAGCAGTTTCCGTCGACAGGGGGCGCGAGCTTTCTTT
- | TRBJ1-5 | - | TRBV6-5 | 14 | CASSYSMRNQPQHF | TGTGCCAGCAGTTACTCGATGCGAAATCAGCCCCAGCATTTT
TRBD2 | TRBJ2-1 | - | TRBV7-8 | 16 | CASTRVGGSSYNEQFF | TGTGCCAGCACCCGGGTGGGGGGGAGCTCCTACAATGAGCAGTTCTTC
- | TRBJ2-7 | - | TRBV11-2 | 15 | CASTPPGGGWPEQYF | TGTGCCAGCACCCCACCGGGTGGCGGGTGGCCCGAGCAGTACTTC
- | TRBJ2-1 | - | TRBV2 | 14 | CASSAGEGYNEQFF | TGTGCCAGCAGTGCGGGAGAGGGCTACAATGAGCAGTTCTTC
- | TRBJ1-3 | once | TRBV28 | 15 | CASSLLAGAGNTIYF | TGTGCCAGCAGTTTACTGGCAGGGGCTGGAAACACCATATATTTT
- | TRBJ1-1 | once | TRBV7-3 | 16 | CASSLQSYPSGTEAFF | TGTGCCAGCAGCTTACAATCGTACCCCAGCGGCACTGAAGCTTTCTTT
- | TRBJ1-4 | - | TRBV5-5 | 15 | CASSRAGVINEKLFF | TGTGCCAGCAGCAGAGCAGGGGTCATTAATGAAAAACTGTTTTTT
TRBD2 | TRBJ2-7 | - | TRBV6-5 | 13 | CASSPREGYEQYF | TGTGCCAGCAGCCCCCGGGAGGGATACGAGCAGTACTTC
TRBD1 | TRBJ2-7 | once | TRBV19 | 15 | CASSRSGTGVDEQYF | TGTGCCAGTAGTAGATCCGGGACAGGGGTCGACGAGCAGTACTTC
- | TRBJ1-5 | - | TRBV4-1 | 15 | CASSQVTGGNQPQHF | TGCGCCAGCAGCCAAGTAACGGGGGGCAATCAGCCCCAGCATTTT
TRBD1 | TRBJ1-5 | - | TRBV5-3 | 18 | CARSTTPRGQGGDQPQHF | TGTGCCAGAAGCACGACGCCTCGGGGACAGGGGGGCGATCAGCCCCAGCATTTT
TRBD2 | TRBJ2-1 | - | TRBV7-2 | 15 | CASSQLAGVYNEQFF | TGTGCCAGCAGTCAACTAGCGGGGGTCTACAATGAGCAGTTCTTC
TRBD1 | TRBJ1-2 | - | TRBV19 | 15 | CASSEAWDSSYGYTF | TGTGCCAGTAGTGAAGCATGGGACAGCTCCTATGGCTACACCTTC
- | TRBJ2-7 | - | TRBV5-5 | 15 | CASSSGHLSSYEQYF | TGTGCCAGCAGCTCGGGACATCTGAGCTCCTACGAGCAGTACTTC
TRBD1 | TRBJ1-1 | - | TRBV14 | 13 | CASSGTGIGEAFF | TGTGCCAGCAGCGGGACAGGGATTGGTGAAGCTTTCTTT
TRBD1 | TRBJ2-5 | few | TRBV24-1 | 17 | CATSDWVKQGSRETQYF | TGTGCCACCAGTGATTGGGTTAAACAGGGGTCGAGAGAGACCCAGTACTTC
- | TRBJ1-1 | - | TRBV18 | 15 | CASSPPVRVGTEAFF | TGTGCCAGCTCACCACCGGTCAGGGTCGGCACTGAAGCTTTCTTT
- | TRBJ2-5 | - | TRBV24-1 | 15 | CATSDPGVAGETQYF | TGTGCCACCAGTGACCCCGGAGTAGCCGGGGAGACCCAGTACTTC
TRBD1 | TRBJ1-1 | - | TRBV5-1 | 11 | CASRQGAQAFF | TGCGCCAGCAGACAGGGGGCCCAAGCTTTCTTT
- | TRBJ1-1 | - | TRBV7-8 | 16 | CASSSESAGEGTEAFF | TGTGCCAGCAGCTCAGAATCCGCGGGTGAGGGTACTGAAGCTTTCTTT
TRBD2 | TRBJ2-5 | few | TRBV6-2/TRBV6-3 | 15 | CASSYRAGGQETQYF | TGTGCCAGCAGTTACCGCGCGGGGGGGCAGGAGACCCAGTACTTC
- | TRBJ1-1 | - | TRBV5-3 | 13 | CARTTSDRLEAFF | TGTGCCAGAACCACCTCGGACAGACTCGAAGCTTTCTTT
TRBD1 | TRBJ1-5 | - | TRBV30 | 18 | CAWSVRDRGLKGNQPQHF | TGTGCCTGGAGTGTACGGGACAGGGGGTTAAAAGGCAATCAGCCCCAGCATTTT
TRBD1 | TRBJ1-2 | - | TRBV2 | 13 | CATRDRVNYGYTF | TGTGCCACCCGGGACAGGGTGAACTATGGCTACACCTTC
TRBD1 | TRBJ1-2 | - | TRBV9 | 13 | CASSADRAYGYTF | TGTGCCAGCAGCGCGGACAGGGCCTATGGCTACACCTTC
- | TRBJ2-7 | few | TRBV12-3/TRBV12-4 | 11 | CASSTIYERYF | TGTGCCAGCAGCACGATATACGAGCGGTACTTC
- | TRBJ2-2 | - | TRBV6-5 | 15 | CASSYTGLYTGELFF | TGTGCCAGCAGTTACACAGGGTTGTACACCGGGGAGCTGTTTTTT
TRBD1 | TRBJ2-1 | - | TRBV11-2 | 13 | CASSPWTGNEQFF | TGTGCCAGCAGCCCCTGGACAGGGAATGAGCAGTTCTTC
TRBD2 | TRBJ2-2 | - | TRBV7-3 | 15 | CASSSPSGGAGELFF | TGTGCCAGCAGCTCCCCTAGCGGGGGGGCCGGGGAGCTGTTTTTT
- | TRBJ2-1 | - | TRBV2 | 12 | CASQEGYNEQFF | TGTGCCAGCCAGGAGGGTTACAATGAGCAGTTCTTC
TRBD1 | TRBJ2-7 | - | TRBV6-5 | 15 | CASSSGGQGTYEQYF | TGTGCCAGCAGTTCCGGGGGACAGGGCACCTACGAGCAGTACTTC
TRBD1 | TRBJ2-1 | - | TRBV19 | 15 | CASRSPGTDYNEQFF | TGTGCCAGTAGATCCCCCGGGACAGACTACAATGAGCAGTTCTTC
TRBD1 | TRBJ1-2 | - | TRBV3-1/TRBV3-2 | 14 | CASSPGTGRGGYTF | TGTGCCAGCAGCCCTGGGACAGGGCGGGGTGGCTACACCTTC
- | TRBJ1-2 | once | TRBV11-1 | 15 | CASSLAETGNYGYTF | TGTGCCAGCAGCTTAGCAGAGACCGGGAACTATGGCTACACCTTC
- | TRBJ1-3 | - | TRBV27 | 16 | CASSRRRGVSGNTIYF | TGTGCCAGCAGTCGTCGCAGGGGAGTCTCTGGAAACACCATATATTTT
TRBD1 | TRBJ1-5 | - | TRBV2 | 15 | CASGTGGTGNQPQHF | TGTGCCAGCGGGACAGGGGGAACGGGCAATCAGCCCCAGCATTTT
TRBD2 | TRBJ2-5 | - | TRBV7-8 | 18 | CASSLAGASGSRQETQYF | TGTGCCAGCAGCTTAGCCGGGGCTAGCGGGAGCAGGCAAGAGACCCAGTACTTC
- | TRBJ1-3 | - | TRBV14 | 16 | CASSPTGRSDGNTIYF | TGTGCCAGCAGCCCTACAGGAAGGTCCGATGGAAACACCATATATTTT
TRBD1 | TRBJ1-2 | - | TRBV27 | 13 | CATAGQNNYGYTF | TGTGCCACCGCGGGACAGAATAACTATGGCTACACCTTC
- | TRBJ2-1 | - | TRBV11-3 | 14 | CASSLAGAIDEQFF | TGTGCCAGCAGCTTAGCGGGAGCTATCGATGAGCAGTTCTTC
TRBD1 | TRBJ1-2 | - | TRBV5-1 | 14 | CASRTGTGGYGYTF | TGCGCCAGCAGAACCGGGACAGGGGGCTATGGCTACACCTTC
- | TRBJ2-1 | - | TRBV6-2/TRBV6-3 | 13 | CASSYNSNNEQFF | TGTGCCAGCAGTTACAACTCAAACAATGAGCAGTTCTTC
TRBD2 | TRBJ2-5 | - | TRBV28 | 15 | CASSLGLAGGETQYF | TGTGCCAGCAGTTTGGGACTAGCGGGAGGGGAGACCCAGTACTTC